Following are 11 T cell receptor beta chains from one sample sequenced in a study of molecular identifiers for immune sequencing clone quantification. TCRdb independently ran MiXCR on the PCR reads; one entry per CDR3 protein. The table lists under 600,000 distinct CDR3 sequences, over 20% of them singletons. The sequencing input was naive CD8+ T cells from blood, with Jurkat cell RNA spiked in. Sample subset: FACS-sorted CD8+CD4-CCR7+CD45RA+ naive T cells. These receptor sequences come from a human donor in good health. Some libraries in this study had Jurkat cell RNA spiked in.

In this sample, this clonotype turned up many times. The chain carries TRBV2 and TRBJ1-1, with 9 positions matching TRBD1. J was trimmed by 6 bases and V by 5 bases; bases with no gene match: 7. Germline values: CDR1 SNHLY, CDR2 FYNNEI. The CDR3 contains 14 residues. The CDR3 sequence is CASSQDRGVAEAFF. DNA of the CDR3: TGTGCCAGCAGTCAGGACAGGGGTGTTGCTGAAGCTTTCTTT.

This clonotype was recorded many times. This chain links TRBV4-3 with TRBJ1-1, with TRBD1 as a possible D gene (6 bases). V gave up 0 bases and J gave up 11 bases, with 19 bases separating them. The CDR3 loop spans 15 amino acids. The germline V gene has CDR1 LGHNA and CDR2 YSLEER. The CDR3 DNA reads TGCGCCAGCAGCCAAGAACCCGGACAGTCGGAGAGGGCTTTCTTT. Residues: CASSQEPGQSERAFF.

This clonotype was observed a handful of times. This chain links TRBV7-9 with TRBJ1-2; TRBD1 matches 8 bases. The CDR3 length is 15 residues. Germline lookup yields CDR1 SEHNR and CDR2 FQNEAQ (reference sequence). V shed 5 bases and J 4 bases; nucleotides not matched to a gene: 9. CDR3 protein: CASSRWEDRVYGYTF. Written as DNA, the CDR3 is TGTGCCAGCAGCCGTTGGGAGGACAGGGTCTATGGCTACACCTTC.

A word on this clonotype: The final CDR3 position lacks the conserved phenylalanine or tryptophan, pointing to a likely read error. The chain combines TRBV28 with TRBJ2-2; no clear D gene. V was shortened by 7 bases and J by 5 bases, with 8 bases between the two germline ends. Per the germline V gene, CDR1 is MDHEN and CDR2 is SYDVKM. The CDR3 spans 12 residues. The CDR3 sequence: CASTWRTGELFL. CDR3 DNA sequence: TGTGCCAGCACTTGGAGAACCGGGGAGCTGTTTCTT.

About this clonotype: Because the CDR3 is missing its conserved closing phenylalanine or tryptophan, this is likely a read error. The chain combines TRBV23-1 with TRBJ2-7; 10 nucleotides line up with TRBD2. TRBV23-1 is labeled an ORF, and its function is uncertain. Losses at the gene ends were 7 bases for V and 0 bases for J; bases not matched to a gene: 21. The length of the CDR3 is 20 residues. CDR3 region: CASTETNCGLAGGASYEQYL. The CDR3 DNA reads as TGCGCCAGCACCGAAACTAACTGCGGCTTAGCGGGGGGCGCCTCCTACGAGCAGTACCTC.

On this clonotype: A read error may produce the germline difference seen at one junction end. The chain has TRBV28 and TRBJ2-7; D possibly corresponds to TRBD2 (6 bases). The CDR3 extends over 16 amino acids. Germline assignment: CDR1 MDHEN and CDR2 SYDVKM. As DNA, the CDR3 is TGTGCCGGCAGTTTTGTCGGGTCGGGAGAGCGGTTGGGGCAGTACTTC. Translation: CAGSFVGSGERLGQYF. The entire variable domain, with the rest obtained from reference TRBV28 and TRBJ2-7, is as follows: DVKVTQSSRYLVKRTGEKVFLECVQDMDHENMFWYRQDPGLGLRLIYFSYDVKMKEKGDIPEGYSVSREKKERFSLILESASTNQTSMYLCAGSFVGSGERLGQYFGPGTRLTVT.

This clonotype occurred many times. The gene calls are TRBV6-5 and TRBJ1-1; no clear D gene. This CDR3 spans 13 amino acids. The V gene's germline CDR1 is MNHEY and CDR2 SVGAGI. V lost 2 bases and J 2 bases, leaving 6 bases between the germline ends. CDR3 sequence reads: CASSYGSNTEAFF. Here the CDR3 DNA reads TGTGCCAGCAGTTACGGGTCCAACACTGAAGCTTTCTTT.

About this clonotype: This may be a read error: a much more frequent sequence differs by one nucleotide. The conserved phenylalanine or tryptophan is not found at the CDR3 terminus, so this likely reflects a read error. V is TRBV6-6 and J is TRBJ2-1; maybe TRBD1 (6 bases). Germline CDR1 MNHNY, CDR2 SVGAGI (reference sequence). The CDR3 contains 14 residues. The V end lost 4 bases, the J end lost 7 bases, and 14 bases lay between the germline ends. The DNA of the CDR3 is TGTGCCAGCAGTTCAACAGGGACGGTAAATGAGCAGTTCCTC. Translating gives CASSSTGTVNEQFL.

The table lists this clonotype with a count of one. A read error is possible here, since a much larger clone lies one base away. The rearrangement joins TRBV5-5 to TRBJ1-1; D gene unclear. This CDR3 has 15 amino acids. Per germline, CDR1 SGHKS and CDR2 YYEKEE (reference sequence). The CDR3 coding sequence is TGTGCCAGCAGCGGGATTGACCCCATGAACGCTGAAGCTTTCTTT. Translating gives CASSGIDPMNAEAFF.

This clonotype was detected a few times. The DNA for the CDR3 is TGTGCCAGCAGTTCTGGGGTTTCTAAGGGAGATACGCAGTATTTT. It encodes CASSSGVSKGDTQYF. The chain uses TRBV27 and TRBJ2-3; no clear D gene. Germline lookup yields CDR1 MNHEY and CDR2 SMNVEV (reference sequence). V lost 4 bases and J lost 5, with 16 bases in between. This CDR3 is 15 amino acids long.

This clonotype was counted between two and nine times. The chain recombines TRBV9 with TRBJ2-3, with D uncertain. The CDR3 spans 11 residues. Between the trimmed V and J ends, which lost 4 bases and 6 bases, there was a span of 6 bases. Germline CDR1 and CDR2: SGDLS and YYNGEE. The CDR3 region is CASSSYDTQYF. Here the CDR3 DNA reads TGTGCCAGCAGCTCCTACGATACGCAGTATTTT. Full variable domain (remainder filled in from reference TRBV9 and TRBJ2-3): DSGVTQTPKHLITATGQRVTLRCSPRSGDLSVYWYQQSLDQGLQFLIQYYNGEERAKGNILERFSAQQFPDLHSELNLSSLELGDSALYFCASSSYDTQYFGPGTRLTVL.